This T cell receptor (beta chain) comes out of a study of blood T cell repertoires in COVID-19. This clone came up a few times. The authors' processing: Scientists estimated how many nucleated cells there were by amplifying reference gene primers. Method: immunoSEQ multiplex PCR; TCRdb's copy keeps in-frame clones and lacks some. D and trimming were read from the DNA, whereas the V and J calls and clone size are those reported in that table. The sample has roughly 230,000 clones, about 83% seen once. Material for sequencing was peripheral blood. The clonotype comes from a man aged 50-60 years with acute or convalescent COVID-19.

CDR3 bases: TGTGCCTGGGGGACCGGGACTAGCGGGTCCGGGGAGCTGTTTTTT. Translated, it gives CAWGTGTSGSGELFF. V gene TRBV30 combines with J gene TRBJ2-2, with 12 bases that match TRBD2. With 5 bases clipped from V and 6 bases from J, the junction kept 7 bases outside the gene matches. The CDR3 runs 15 residues. Germline V gene data show CDR1 as GTSNPN and CDR2 as SVGIG (reference sequence).